This TCR beta chain was observed in a study of T-cell reconstitution after alpha-beta-depleted transplantation in children. Findings of the study overall: Diversity and T-cell counts at one year after transplant derived mostly from new T cells.

As to this clonotype: Its antigen remains unidentified.

As it was prepared, the TCRbeta library received unique molecular identifiers. TCRdb re-called the PCR reads through MiXCR, storing one row per CDR3 protein. This sample has about 980,000 distinct CDR3 sequences, with less than 30% found just once. The CDR3 contains 15 residues. The germline CDR1 and CDR2 sequences are SGHRS and YFSETQ. The J segment lost 5 bases and the V segment lost 2 bases, leaving 4 bases of the junction unmatched. The specimen was PBMCs, mostly from graft donor cells, collected 360 days after TCRalphabeta/CD19-depleted stem cell transplant. The origin of this receptor is a boy in the first two years of life who had a stem cell transplant for SCID, so the T cells may come from the graft donor. The V gene is TRBV5-1, the J gene TRBJ2-3; 11 bases line up with TRBD2. CDR3 amino acids: CASSLDGLAGDTQYF. The CDR3 DNA is TGCGCCAGCAGCTTAGATGGACTAGCGGGAGATACGCAGTATTTT.